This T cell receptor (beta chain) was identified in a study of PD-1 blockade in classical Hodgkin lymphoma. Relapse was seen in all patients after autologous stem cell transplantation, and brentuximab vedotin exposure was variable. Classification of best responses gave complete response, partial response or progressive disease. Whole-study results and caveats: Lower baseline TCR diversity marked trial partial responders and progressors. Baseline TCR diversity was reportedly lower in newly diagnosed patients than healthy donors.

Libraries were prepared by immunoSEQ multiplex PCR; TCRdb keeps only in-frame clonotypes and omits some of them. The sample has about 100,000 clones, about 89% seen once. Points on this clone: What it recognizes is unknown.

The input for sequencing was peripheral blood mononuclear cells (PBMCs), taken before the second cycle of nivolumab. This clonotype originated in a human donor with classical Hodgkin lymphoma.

CDR3: CASSLGWDTNTNTEAFF. In DNA, the CDR3 is TGTGCCAGCAGCTTAGGGTGGGACACAAATACGAACACTGAAGCTTTCTTT. V usage is TRBV7-9 and J usage is TRBJ1-1; D might be TRBD1 (6 bases). The ends were cut back, 1 base at V and 1 base at J, with 16 bases in the middle. The CDR3 contains 17 residues. The germline CDR1 and CDR2 sequences are SEHNR and FQNEAQ (reference sequence).